This TCR beta chain was retrieved from a study of tumor and adjacent non-tumor tissue in lung cancer. This CDR3 has 17 residues. V lost 6 bases, J lost 2 bases, and 8 bases stayed unmatched. CDR1 and CDR2 from the germline V gene are DFQATT and SNEGSKA (reference sequence). The library came from three nested PCR rounds adapted from ARM-PCR protocols. TCRdb redid the calling of the multiplex PCR reads with MiXCR, one entry per CDR3 protein. This table has 90,000 or so distinct CDR3 sequences, roughly three fifths appearing once. Whole-study findings and limits: Tumor repertoires had a smaller top 100 clone share than normal lung.

RNA was extracted from bulk tissue without any cell sorting. A note on this clonotype: The antigen remains undetermined.

The sequenced material came from lung tumor tissue. The V call is TRBV20-1, the J call TRBJ2-4, with 15 bases lining up with TRBD2. This TCR came from a man between 65 and 85 years old with non-small cell lung cancer. CDR3 nucleotide sequence: TGCAGTGCATACGGACTAGCGGGGGGGCTATCCAAAAACATTCAGTACTTC. Its protein product is CSAYGLAGGLSKNIQYF.